This TCR beta chain was retrieved from a study of blood T cell repertoires in COVID-19. Study context: PBMCs, B-cell-depleted T cells, or T cells provided the cDNA or gDNA that made up the material.

Germline values: CDR1 MNHEY, CDR2 SMNVEV (reference sequence). Trimming stripped 9 bases from V and 4 bases from J, with 18 bases between. This CDR3 is 14 amino acids long. Source study methods: Cell counts per sample came from amplifying reference gene primers. The method was immunoSEQ multiplex PCR; TCRdb's version includes in-frame clones alone and lacks a portion of them. That table furnishes V, J and clone size, whereas the DNA furnished D and trimming. The sample carries hundreds of thousands of clones, over 75% recorded once. Self-reported history from a screening survey and questionnaire set each donor's cohort.

The gene calls are TRBV27 and TRBJ1-1; D may be TRBD1 (5 bases). Sequencing used PBMCs or T cells enriched from blood (not recorded which). The sequence derives from a man aged 35 to 55 in a cohort exposed to, infected with or recovered from COVID-19 (not recorded which). The CDR3 region is CARQVRSDGTEAFF. For the CDR3, the DNA is TGTGCCAGACAGGTTCGGAGTGATGGCACTGAAGCTTTCTTT.